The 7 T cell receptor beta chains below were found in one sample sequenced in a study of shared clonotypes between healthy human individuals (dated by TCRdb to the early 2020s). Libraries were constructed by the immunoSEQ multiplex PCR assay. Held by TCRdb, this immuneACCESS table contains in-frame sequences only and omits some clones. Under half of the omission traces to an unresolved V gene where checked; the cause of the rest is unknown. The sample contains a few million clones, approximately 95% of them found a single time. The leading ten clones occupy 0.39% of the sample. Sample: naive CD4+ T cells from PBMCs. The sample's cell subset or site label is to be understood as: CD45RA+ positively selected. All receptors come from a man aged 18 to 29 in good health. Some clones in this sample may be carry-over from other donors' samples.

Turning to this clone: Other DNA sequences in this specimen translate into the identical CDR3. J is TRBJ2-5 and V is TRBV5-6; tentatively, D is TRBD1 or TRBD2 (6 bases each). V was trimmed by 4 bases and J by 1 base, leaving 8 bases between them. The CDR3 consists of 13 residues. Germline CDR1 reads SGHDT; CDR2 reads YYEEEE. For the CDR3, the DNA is TGTGCCAGCAGCCGGGGGCCCCAAGAGACCCAGTACTTC. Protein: CASSRGPQETQYF.

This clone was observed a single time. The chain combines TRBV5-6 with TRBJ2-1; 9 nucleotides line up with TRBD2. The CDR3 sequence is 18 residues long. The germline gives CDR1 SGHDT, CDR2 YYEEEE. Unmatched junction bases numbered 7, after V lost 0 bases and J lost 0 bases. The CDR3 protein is CASSLASSGAYSYNEQFF. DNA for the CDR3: TGTGCCAGCAGCTTGGCCTCTAGCGGGGCCTACTCCTACAATGAGCAGTTCTTC.

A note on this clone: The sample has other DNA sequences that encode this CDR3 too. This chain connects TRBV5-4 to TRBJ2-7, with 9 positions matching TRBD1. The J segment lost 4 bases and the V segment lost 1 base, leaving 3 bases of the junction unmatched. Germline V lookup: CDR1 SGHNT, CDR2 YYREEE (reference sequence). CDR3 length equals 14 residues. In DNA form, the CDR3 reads TGTGCCAGCAGCTTGCCTGGACAGGGGTACGAGCAGTACTTC. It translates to CASSLPGQGYEQYF.

The CDR3 nucleotides read TGCGCCAGCAGCTTGGGGGTTTTCAACGGCGGGGAGCTGTTTTTT. Its protein is CASSLGVFNGGELFF. The V call is TRBV5-1, the J call TRBJ2-2; D not certain. CDR3 size: 15 residues. V was pared by 0 bases and J by 7 bases, with 13 bases between. Germline lookup yields CDR1 SGHRS and CDR2 YFSETQ. Based on the CDR3 plus reference TRBV5-1 and TRBJ2-2, the full variable domain is KAGVTQTPRYLIKTRGQQVTLSCSPISGHRSVSWYQQTPGQGLQFLFEYFSETQRNKGNFPGRFSGRQFSNSRSEMNVSTLELGDSALYLCASSLGVFNGGELFFGEGSRLTVL.

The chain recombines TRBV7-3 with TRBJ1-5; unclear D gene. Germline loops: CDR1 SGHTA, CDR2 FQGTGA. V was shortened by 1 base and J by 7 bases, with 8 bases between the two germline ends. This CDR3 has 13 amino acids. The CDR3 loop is CASSLSTNQPQHF. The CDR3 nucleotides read TGTGCCAGCAGCTTAAGTACGAACCAGCCCCAGCATTTT.

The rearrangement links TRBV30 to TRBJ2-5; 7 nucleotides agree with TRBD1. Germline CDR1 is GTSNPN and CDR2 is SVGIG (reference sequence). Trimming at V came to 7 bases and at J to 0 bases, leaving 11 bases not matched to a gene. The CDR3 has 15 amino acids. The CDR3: CAYTENRGHQETQYF. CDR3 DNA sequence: TGTGCCTATACGGAGAACAGGGGCCACCAAGAGACCCAGTACTTC.

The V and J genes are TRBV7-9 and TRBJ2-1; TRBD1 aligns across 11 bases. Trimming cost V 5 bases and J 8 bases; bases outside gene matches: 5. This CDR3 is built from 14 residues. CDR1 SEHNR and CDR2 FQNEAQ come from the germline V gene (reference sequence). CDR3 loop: CASSKDRGRDEQFF. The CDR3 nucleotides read TGTGCCAGCAGCAAGGACAGGGGGCGGGATGAGCAGTTCTTC.